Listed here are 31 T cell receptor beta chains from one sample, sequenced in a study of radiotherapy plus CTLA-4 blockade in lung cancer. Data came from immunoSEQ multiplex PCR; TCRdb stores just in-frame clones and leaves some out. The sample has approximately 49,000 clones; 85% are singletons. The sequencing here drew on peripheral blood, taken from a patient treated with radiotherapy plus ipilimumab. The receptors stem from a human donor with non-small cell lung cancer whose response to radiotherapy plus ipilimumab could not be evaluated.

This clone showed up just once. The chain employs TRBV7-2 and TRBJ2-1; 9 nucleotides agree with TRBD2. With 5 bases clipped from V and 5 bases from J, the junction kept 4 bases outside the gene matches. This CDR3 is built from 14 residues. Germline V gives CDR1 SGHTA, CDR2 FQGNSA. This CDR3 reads CASSATSGHNEQFF. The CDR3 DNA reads TGTGCCAGCAGCGCGACTAGCGGCCACAATGAGCAGTTCTTC.

CDR3 coding DNA: TGTGCCAGCACCCTGGTGGGGCTTAGCAATCAGCCCCAGCATTTT. Its protein is CASTLVGLSNQPQHF. V gene TRBV28 combines with J gene TRBJ1-5; D might be TRBD1 (5 bases). V was clipped by 7 bases and J by 0 bases, with 13 bases between them. CDR1 and CDR2 (germline): MDHEN, SYDVKM. The CDR3 loop spans 15 amino acids.

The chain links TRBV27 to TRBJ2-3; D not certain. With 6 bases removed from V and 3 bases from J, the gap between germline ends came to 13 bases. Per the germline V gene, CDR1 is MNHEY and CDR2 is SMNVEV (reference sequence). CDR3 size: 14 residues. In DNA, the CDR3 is TGTGCCAGCAGGCACGTGGCGAGGACAGATACGCAGTATTTT. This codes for CASRHVARTDTQYF.

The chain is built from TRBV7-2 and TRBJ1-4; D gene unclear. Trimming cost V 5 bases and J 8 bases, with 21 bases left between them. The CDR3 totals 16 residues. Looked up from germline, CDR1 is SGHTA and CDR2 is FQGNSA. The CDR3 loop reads CASSPGSPVRGEKLFF. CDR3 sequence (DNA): TGTGCCAGCAGCCCCGGATCGCCAGTCAGAGGAGAAAAACTGTTTTTT.

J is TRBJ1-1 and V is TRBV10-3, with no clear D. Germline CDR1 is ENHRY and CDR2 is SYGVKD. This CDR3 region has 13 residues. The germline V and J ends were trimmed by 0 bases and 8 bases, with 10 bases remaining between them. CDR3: CAISESWSHEAFF. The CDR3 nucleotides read TGTGCCATCAGTGAGTCGTGGAGCCACGAAGCTTTCTTT.

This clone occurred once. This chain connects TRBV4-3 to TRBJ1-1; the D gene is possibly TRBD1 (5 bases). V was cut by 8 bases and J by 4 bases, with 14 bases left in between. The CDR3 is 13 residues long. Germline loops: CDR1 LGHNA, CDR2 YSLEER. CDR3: CASREGLGTEAFF. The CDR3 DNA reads TGCGCCAGCCGGGAGGGGCTCGGCACTGAAGCTTTCTTT.

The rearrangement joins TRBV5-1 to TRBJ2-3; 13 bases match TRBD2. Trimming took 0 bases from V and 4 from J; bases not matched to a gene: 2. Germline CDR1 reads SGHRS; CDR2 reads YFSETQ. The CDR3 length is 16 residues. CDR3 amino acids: CASSLGGLAGADTQYF. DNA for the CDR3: TGCGCCAGCAGCTTGGGAGGACTAGCGGGGGCAGATACGCAGTATTTT.

CDR3 sequence: CASSHRSAKYNEQFF. The CDR3 DNA sequence: TGTGCCAGCAGCCACCGTAGCGCAAAATACAATGAGCAGTTCTTC. The chain recombines TRBV7-9 with TRBJ2-1, with D possibly being TRBD2 (5 bases). Trimming cost V 5 bases and J 4 bases, with 15 bases left between them. Germline values: CDR1 SEHNR, CDR2 FQNEAQ (reference sequence). This CDR3 has 15 amino acids. Together with reference TRBV7-9 and TRBJ2-1, the CDR3 gives the full variable domain: DTGVSQNPRHKITKRGQNVTFRCDPISEHNRLYWYRQTLGQGPEFLTYFQNEAQLEKSRLLSDRFSAERPKGSFSTLEIQRTEQGDSAMYLCASSHRSAKYNEQFFGPGTRLTVL.

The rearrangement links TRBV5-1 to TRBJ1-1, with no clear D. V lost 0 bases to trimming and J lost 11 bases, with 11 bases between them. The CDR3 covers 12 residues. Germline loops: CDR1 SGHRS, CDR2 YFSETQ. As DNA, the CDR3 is TGCGCCAGCAGCTTGGGACGGGGTTCCGCTTTCTTT. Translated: CASSLGRGSAFF.

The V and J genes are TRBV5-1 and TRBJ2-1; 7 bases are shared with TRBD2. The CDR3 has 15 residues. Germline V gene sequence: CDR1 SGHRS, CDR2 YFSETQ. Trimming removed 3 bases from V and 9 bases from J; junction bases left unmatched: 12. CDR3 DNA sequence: TGCGCCAGCAGCTCCCAAGCGGGTTCGGGAGGTGAGCAGTTCTTC. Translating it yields CASSSQAGSGGEQFF.

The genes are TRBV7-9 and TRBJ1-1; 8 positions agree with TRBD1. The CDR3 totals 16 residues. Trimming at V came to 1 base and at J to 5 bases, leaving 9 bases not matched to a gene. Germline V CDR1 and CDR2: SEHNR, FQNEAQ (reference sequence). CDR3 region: CASSLEAGGSWTEAFF. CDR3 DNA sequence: TGTGCCAGCAGCTTAGAAGCAGGGGGCTCGTGGACTGAAGCTTTCTTT.

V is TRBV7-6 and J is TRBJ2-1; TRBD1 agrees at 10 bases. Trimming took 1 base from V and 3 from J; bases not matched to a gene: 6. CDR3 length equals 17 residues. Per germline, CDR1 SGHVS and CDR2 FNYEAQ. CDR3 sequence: CASSLGSGTGVYNEQFF. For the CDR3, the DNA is TGTGCCAGCAGCTTAGGTTCCGGGACAGGGGTCTACAATGAGCAGTTCTTC.

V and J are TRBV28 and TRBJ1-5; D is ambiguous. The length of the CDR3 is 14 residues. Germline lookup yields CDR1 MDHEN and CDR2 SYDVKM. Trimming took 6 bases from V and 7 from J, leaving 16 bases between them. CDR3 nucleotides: TGTGCCAGCAGACGTCCCCAGGTCTGGCAGCCCCAGCATTTT. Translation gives CASRRPQVWQPQHF.

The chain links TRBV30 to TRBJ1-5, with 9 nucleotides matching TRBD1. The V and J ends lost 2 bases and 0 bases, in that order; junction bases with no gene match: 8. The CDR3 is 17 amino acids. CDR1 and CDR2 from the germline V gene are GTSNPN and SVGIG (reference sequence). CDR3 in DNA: TGTGCCTGGAGTACCAAGGACAGGGGCTATAGCAATCAGCCCCAGCATTTT. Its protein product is CAWSTKDRGYSNQPQHF.

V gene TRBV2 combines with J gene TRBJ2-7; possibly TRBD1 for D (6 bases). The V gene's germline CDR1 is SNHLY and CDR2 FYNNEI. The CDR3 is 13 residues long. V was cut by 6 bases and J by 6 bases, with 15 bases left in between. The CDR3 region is CASRGAGRSEQYF. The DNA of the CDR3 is TGTGCCAGCAGGGGGGCAGGGCGGTCCGAGCAGTACTTC.

The CDR3 coding sequence is TGTGCCAGCAGTTGGACAGGTAGCAATCAGCCCCAGCATTTT. It specifies CASSWTGSNQPQHF. The chain is built from TRBV7-8 and TRBJ1-5, with 7 bases identical to TRBD1. The trim removed 6 bases at V and 0 bases at J, leaving 2 bases unmatched. The CDR3 totals 14 residues. The V gene's germline CDR1 is SGHVS and CDR2 FQNEAQ. Variable domain in full (rest from reference TRBV7-8 and TRBJ1-5): GAGVSQSPRYKVAKRGQDVALRCDPISGHVSLFWYQQALGQGPEFLTYFQNEAQLDKSGLPSDRFFAERPEGSVSTLKIQRTQQEDSAVYLCASSWTGSNQPQHFGDGTRLSIL.

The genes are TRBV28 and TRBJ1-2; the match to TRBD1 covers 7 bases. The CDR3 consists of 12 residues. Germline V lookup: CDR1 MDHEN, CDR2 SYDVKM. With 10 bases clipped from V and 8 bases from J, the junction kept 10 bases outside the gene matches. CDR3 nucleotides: TGTGCCATCAAAACAGGGGTAGGAGGCTACACCTTC. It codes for CAIKTGVGGYTF.

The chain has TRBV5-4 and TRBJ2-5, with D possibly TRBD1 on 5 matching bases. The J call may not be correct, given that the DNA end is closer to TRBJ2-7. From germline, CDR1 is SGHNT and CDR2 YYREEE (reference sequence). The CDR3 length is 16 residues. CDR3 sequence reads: CASSLSQDTSPYEQYF. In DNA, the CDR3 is TGTGCCAGCAGCTTGTCCCAGGACACCTCCCCCTACGAGCAGTACTTC.

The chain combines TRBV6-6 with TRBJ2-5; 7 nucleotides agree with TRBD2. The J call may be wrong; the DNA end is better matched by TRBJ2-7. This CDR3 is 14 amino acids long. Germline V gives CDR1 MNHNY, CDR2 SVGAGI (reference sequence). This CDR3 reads CASSTASGAYEQYF. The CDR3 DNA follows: TGTGCCAGCAGCACGGCCAGCGGGGCCTACGAGCAGTACTTC.

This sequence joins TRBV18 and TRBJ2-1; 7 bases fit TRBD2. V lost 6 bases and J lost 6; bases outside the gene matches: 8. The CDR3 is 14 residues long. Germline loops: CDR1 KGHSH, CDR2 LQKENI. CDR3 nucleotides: TGTGCCAGCTCCCAAGCGGGACGGTTCAATGAGCAGTTCTTC. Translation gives CASSQAGRFNEQFF.

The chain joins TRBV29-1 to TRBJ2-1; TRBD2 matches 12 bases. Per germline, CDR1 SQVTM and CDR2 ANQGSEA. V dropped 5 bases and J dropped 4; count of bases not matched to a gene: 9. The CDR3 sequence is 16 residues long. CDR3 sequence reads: CSVPGTSGLGYNEQFF. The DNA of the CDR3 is TGCAGCGTTCCCGGGACTAGCGGGTTGGGTTACAATGAGCAGTTCTTC.

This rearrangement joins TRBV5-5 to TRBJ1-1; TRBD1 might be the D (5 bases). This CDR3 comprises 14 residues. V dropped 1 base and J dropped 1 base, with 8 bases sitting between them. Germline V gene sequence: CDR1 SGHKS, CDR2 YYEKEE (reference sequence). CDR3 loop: CASSLFTGNTEAFF. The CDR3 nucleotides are TGTGCCAGCAGCTTGTTCACAGGGAACACTGAAGCTTTCTTT.

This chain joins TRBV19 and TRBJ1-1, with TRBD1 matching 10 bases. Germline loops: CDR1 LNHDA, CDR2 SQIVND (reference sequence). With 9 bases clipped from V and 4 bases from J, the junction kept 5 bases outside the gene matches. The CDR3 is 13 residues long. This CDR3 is CASRGQGGTEAFF. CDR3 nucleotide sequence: TGTGCCAGCCGCGGACAGGGGGGCACTGAAGCTTTCTTT.

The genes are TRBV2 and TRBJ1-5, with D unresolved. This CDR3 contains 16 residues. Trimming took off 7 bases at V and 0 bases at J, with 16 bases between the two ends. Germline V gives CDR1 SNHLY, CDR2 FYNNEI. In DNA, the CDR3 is TGTGCCAGCAACCTAGAGGGTTACGTTAGCAATCAGCCCCAGCATTTT. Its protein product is CASNLEGYVSNQPQHF. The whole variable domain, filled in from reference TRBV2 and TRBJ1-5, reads EPEVTQTPSHQVTQMGQEVILRCVPISNHLYFYWYRQILGQKVEFLVSFYNNEISEKSEIFDDQFSVERPDGSNFTLKIRSTKLEDSAMYFCASNLEGYVSNQPQHFGDGTRLSIL.

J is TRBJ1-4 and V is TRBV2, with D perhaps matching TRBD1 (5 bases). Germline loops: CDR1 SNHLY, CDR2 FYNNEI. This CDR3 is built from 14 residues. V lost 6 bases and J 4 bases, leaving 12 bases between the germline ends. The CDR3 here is CASRQDKLNEKLFF. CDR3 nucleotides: TGTGCCAGCAGGCAGGACAAGCTTAATGAAAAACTGTTTTTT.

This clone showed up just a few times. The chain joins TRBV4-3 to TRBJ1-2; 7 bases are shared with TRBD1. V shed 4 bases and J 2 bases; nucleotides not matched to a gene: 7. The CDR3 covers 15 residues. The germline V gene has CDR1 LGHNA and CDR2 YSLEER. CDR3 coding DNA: TGCGCCAGCAGCCCGAAGACAGGGACCAACTATGGCTACACCTTC. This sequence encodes CASSPKTGTNYGYTF.

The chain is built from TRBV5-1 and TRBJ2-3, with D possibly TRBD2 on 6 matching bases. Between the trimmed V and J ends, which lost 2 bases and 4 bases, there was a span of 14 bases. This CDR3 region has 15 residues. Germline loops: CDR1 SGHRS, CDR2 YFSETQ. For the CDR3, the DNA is TGCGCCAGCAGCTTAGGGTTGACTAGGCCAGATACGCAGTATTTT. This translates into CASSLGLTRPDTQYF.

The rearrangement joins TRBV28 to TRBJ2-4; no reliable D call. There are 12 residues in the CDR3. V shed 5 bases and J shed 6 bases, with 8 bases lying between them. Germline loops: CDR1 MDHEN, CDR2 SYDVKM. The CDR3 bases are TGTGCCAGCAGTCCTCCAGGAAACATTCAGTACTTC. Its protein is CASSPPGNIQYF.

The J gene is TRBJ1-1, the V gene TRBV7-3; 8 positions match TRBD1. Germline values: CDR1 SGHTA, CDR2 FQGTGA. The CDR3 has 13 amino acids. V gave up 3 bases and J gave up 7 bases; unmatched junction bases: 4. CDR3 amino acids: CASSLDRDNEAFF. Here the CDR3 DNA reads TGTGCCAGCAGCTTGGACAGGGATAATGAAGCTTTCTTT.

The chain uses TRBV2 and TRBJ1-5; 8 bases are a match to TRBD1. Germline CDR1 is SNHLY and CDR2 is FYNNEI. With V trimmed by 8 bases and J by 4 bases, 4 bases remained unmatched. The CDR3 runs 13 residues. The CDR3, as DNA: TGTGCCAGCGGGACAGGTCAAAATCAGCCCCAGCATTTT. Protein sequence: CASGTGQNQPQHF.

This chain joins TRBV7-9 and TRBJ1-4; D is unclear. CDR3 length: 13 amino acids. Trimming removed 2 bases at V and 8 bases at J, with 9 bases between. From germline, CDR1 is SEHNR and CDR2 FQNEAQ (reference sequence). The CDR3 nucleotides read TGTGCCAGCAGCTTAATCTCCGGGGAAAAACTGTTTTTT. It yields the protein CASSLISGEKLFF.